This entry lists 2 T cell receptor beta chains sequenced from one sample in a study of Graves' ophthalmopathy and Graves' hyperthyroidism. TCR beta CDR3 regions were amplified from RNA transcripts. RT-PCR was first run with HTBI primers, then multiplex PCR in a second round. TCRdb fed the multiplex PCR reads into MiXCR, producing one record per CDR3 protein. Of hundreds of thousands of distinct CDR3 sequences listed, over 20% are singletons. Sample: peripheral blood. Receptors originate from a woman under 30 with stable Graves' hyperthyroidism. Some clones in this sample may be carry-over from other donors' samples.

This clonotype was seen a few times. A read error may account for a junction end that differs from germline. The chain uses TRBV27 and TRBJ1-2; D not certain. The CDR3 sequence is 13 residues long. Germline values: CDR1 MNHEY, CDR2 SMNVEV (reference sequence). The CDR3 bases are TGTGCCAGCAGTTTATCGTCTGTTACAGTGCAACTCTTC. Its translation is CASSLSSVTVQLF.

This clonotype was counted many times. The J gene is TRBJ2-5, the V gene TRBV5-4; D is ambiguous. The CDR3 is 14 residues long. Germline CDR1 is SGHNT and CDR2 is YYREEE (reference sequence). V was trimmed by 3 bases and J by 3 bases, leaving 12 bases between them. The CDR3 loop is CASSSWSLKETQYF. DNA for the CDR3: TGTGCCAGCAGCTCGTGGAGCCTAAAAGAGACCCAGTACTTC. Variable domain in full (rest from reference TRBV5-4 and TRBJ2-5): ETGVTQSPTHLIKTRGQQVTLRCSSQSGHNTVSWYQQALGQGPQFIFQYYREEENGRGNFPPRFSGLQFPNYSSELNVNALELDDSALYLCASSSWSLKETQYFGPGTRLLVL.